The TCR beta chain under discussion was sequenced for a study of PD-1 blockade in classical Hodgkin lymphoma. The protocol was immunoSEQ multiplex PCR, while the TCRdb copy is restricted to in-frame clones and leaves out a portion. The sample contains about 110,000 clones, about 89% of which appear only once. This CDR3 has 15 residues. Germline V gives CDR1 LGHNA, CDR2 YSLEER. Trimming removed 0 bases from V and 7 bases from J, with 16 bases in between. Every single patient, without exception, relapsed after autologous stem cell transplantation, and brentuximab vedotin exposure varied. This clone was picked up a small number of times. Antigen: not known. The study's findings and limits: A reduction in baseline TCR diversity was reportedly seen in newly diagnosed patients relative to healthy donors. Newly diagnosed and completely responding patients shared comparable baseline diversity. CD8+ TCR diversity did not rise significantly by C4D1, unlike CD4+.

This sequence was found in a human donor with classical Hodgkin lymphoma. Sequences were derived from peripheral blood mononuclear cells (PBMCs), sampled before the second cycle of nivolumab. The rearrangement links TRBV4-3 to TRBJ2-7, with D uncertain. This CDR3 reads CASSQDVGLKGEQYF. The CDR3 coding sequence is TGCGCCAGCAGCCAAGATGTCGGGCTTAAAGGGGAGCAGTACTTC.